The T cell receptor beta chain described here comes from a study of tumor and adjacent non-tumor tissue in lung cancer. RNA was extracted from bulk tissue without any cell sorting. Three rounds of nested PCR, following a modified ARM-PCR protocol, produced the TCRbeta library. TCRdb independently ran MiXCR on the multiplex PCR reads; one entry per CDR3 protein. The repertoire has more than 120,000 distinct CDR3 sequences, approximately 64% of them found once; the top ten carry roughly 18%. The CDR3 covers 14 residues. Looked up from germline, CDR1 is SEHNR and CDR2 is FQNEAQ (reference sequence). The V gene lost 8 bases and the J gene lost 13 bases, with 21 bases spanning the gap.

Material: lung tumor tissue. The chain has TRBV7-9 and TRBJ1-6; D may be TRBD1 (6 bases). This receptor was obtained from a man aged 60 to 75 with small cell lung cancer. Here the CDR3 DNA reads TGTGCCAGCGCCCGAGGGGGAAGCGGGGAGCCCCTCCACTTT. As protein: CASARGGSGEPLHF.